The TCR beta chain under discussion was sequenced for a study of blood T cell repertoires in COVID-19. Profiled with immunoSEQ multiplex PCR; TCRdb holds only in-frame clones, not every one. Here the sample spans roughly 170,000 clones, approximately 86% being singletons. The CDR3 extends over 18 amino acids. Germline loops: CDR1 MGHRA, CDR2 YSYEKL. Trimming took 3 bases from V and 2 from J, leaving 21 bases between them. The sequencing input was peripheral blood. The V call is TRBV4-1, the J call TRBJ2-3, with D tentatively TRBD2 (6 bases). This TCR derives from a man aged 40-55 years with active or convalescent COVID-19. The DNA of the CDR3 is TGCGCCAGCAGCCAGACGACCGGGGGTTCTATCTCCACAGATACGCAGTATTTT. Its translation: CASSQTTGGSISTDTQYF.